This T cell receptor (beta chain) was found in a study of shared clonotypes between healthy human individuals. Study results and caveats: Relative to clonotypes present in all four donors, those not shared had lower generation probabilities.

Of note for this clone: Its antigen remains unidentified.

Germline-derived CDR1 and CDR2 are SGDLS and YYNGEE. The CDR3 runs to 16 residues. V dropped 3 bases and J dropped 0 bases, with 13 bases sitting between them. Generated by immunoSEQ multiplex PCR, the TCRdb table keeps only in-frame clones and is missing some. The data show about 770,000 clones, roughly 72% seen once. V is TRBV9 and J is TRBJ1-3, with unresolved D. This receptor was identified in a woman younger than 45 in good health. Sequenced: memory CD4+ T cells sorted from blood. The subset here: CD45RA-negative fraction. The CDR3 protein is CASSANYRSSGNTIYF. CDR3 DNA sequence: TGTGCCAGCAGCGCCAACTACCGGAGCTCTGGAAACACCATATATTTT.